These T cell receptor beta chains were read from a single sample in a study of spatial heterogeneity in lung cancer. TCRdb reprocessed the 5' RACE reads via MiXCR and lists one record per CDR3 protein. The repertoire holds about 100,000 distinct CDR3 sequences, with 3.5% to 5% as singletons. Specimen: lung tumor tissue, collected at surgery. The source is a male donor with early-stage non-small cell lung cancer. The CDR3 runs from the conserved cysteine through the conserved F or W. D genes are given only for firm matches. Some rows mark clone size as missing; the rest say once, few, many or name a class of expanded clone.

d_gene,v_gene,j_gene,abundance,CDR3nt,CDR3aa
TRBD2,TRBV10-3,TRBJ2-5,many,TGTGCCATCAGTGGACTAGCGGCTCAAGAGACCCAGTACTTC,CAISGLAAQETQYF
NA,TRBV10-2,TRBJ2-1,many,TGCGCCAGCAGTCGATCAATTAGTAGCTCCTACAATGAGCAGTTCTTC,CASSRSISSSYNEQFF
NA,TRBV28,TRBJ2-3,NA,TGTGCCAGCAGTCCTACGCTAGGGGCGGGCACAGATACGCAGTATTTT,CASSPTLGAGTDTQYF
TRBD1,TRBV27,TRBJ2-5,many,TGTGCCAGCAGCCTTACAGGGGCCCAGGAGACCCAGTACTTC,CASSLTGAQETQYF
TRBD2,TRBV2,TRBJ2-1,many,TGTGCCAGTGTTATAGCGGGAGGGCCACTGTACAATGAGCAGTTCTTC,CASVIAGGPLYNEQFF
NA,TRBV6-1,TRBJ2-3,many,TGTGCCAGCAGGGCGGGCTGGCCCCCGAACACAGATACGCAGTATTTT,CASRAGWPPNTDTQYF
NA,TRBV18,TRBJ2-5,many,TGTGCCAGCTCACCAATCCCAGCGGAGACCCAGTACTTC,CASSPIPAETQYF
NA,TRBV27,TRBJ2-6,many,TGTGCCAGCAGATCCCTAGCCAACGTCCTGACTTTC,CASRSLANVLTF
TRBD2,TRBV2,TRBJ2-1,many,TGTGCCAGCAGTATAGCGGGAGGGAGCTCCTACAATGAGCAGTTCTTC,CASSIAGGSSYNEQFF
NA,TRBV28,TRBJ1-5,many,TGTGCCAGCAGTTTACCCGATCAGCCCCAGCATTTT,CASSLPDQPQHF
NA,TRBV6-5,TRBJ1-6,few,TGTGCCAGCAGAGACAGCCGCTCCTATAATTCACCCCTCCACTTT,CASRDSRSYNSPLHF
NA,TRBV20-1,TRBJ2-3,many,TGCAGTGCTAGCTCGCCCAGCGGGTGGACAGATACGCAGTATTTT,CSASSPSGWTDTQYF
NA,TRBV11-2,TRBJ2-7,many,TGTGCCAGCAGCTTAGCGGCGAATATGTGGGAGCAGTACTTC,CASSLAANMWEQYF
TRBD1,TRBV7-2,TRBJ1-5,many,TGTGCCAGCAGCTTTTCAGGGGGGAATCAGCCCCAGCATTTT,CASSFSGGNQPQHF
NA,TRBV6-5,TRBJ2-1,many,TGTGCCAGCAGTTACTCGAAGGGGAATGAGCAGTTCTTC,CASSYSKGNEQFF
NA,TRBV24-1,TRBJ2-3,many,TGTGCCACCAGTGACCAGACCAATACGCAGTATTTT,CATSDQTNTQYF
NA,TRBV27,TRBJ1-2,many,TGTGCCAGCAGGACAGCCGCCGGACCCTATGGCTACACCTTC,CASRTAAGPYGYTF
NA,TRBV5-1,TRBJ2-7,NA,TGCGCCAGCAGCCCCAGAACGGCCGCCCTCGACGAGCAGTACTTC,CASSPRTAALDEQYF
TRBD2,TRBV10-2,TRBJ2-1,NA,TGCGCCAGCAGTGAGTTGCGGGAGGCCCCTTCGCAGTTCTTC,CASSELREAPSQFF
NA,TRBV5-1,TRBJ1-3,NA,TGCGCCAGCAGCTTGAGAAGGGAAACTGGAAACACCATATATTTT,CASSLRRETGNTIYF
NA,TRBV2,TRBJ2-3,NA,TGTGCCAGCAGTGGACCTGACGCAGATACGCAGTATTTT,CASSGPDADTQYF
NA,TRBV4-1,TRBJ1-1,few,TGCGCCAGCAGCCAATTACTTAGGGCCGAAGCTTTCTTT,CASSQLLRAEAFF
TRBD1,TRBV5-1,TRBJ1-5,NA,TGCGCCAGCAGCCCGGGACAGGGGATGGGATTTGGCAATCAGCCCCAGCATTTT,CASSPGQGMGFGNQPQHF
NA,TRBV5-1,TRBJ1-4,many,TGCGCCAGCAGCATCGACAGAAATAATGAAAAACTGTTTTTT,CASSIDRNNEKLFF
TRBD2,TRBV29-1,TRBJ2-2,many,TGCAGCGTCTCCGGGACTAGCAGTAACACCGGGGAGCTGTTTTTT,CSVSGTSSNTGELFF
NA,TRBV4-2,TRBJ2-7,few,TGTGCCAGCAGCCACAGGGCTTGGAGCGAAGACGAGCAGTACTTC,CASSHRAWSEDEQYF
TRBD1,TRBV4-1,TRBJ1-5,many,TGCGCCAGCAGCCAAGACAGTTATGGCAGGGGGCTCCGGTCCGGCAATCAGCCCCAGCATTTT,CASSQDSYGRGLRSGNQPQHF
NA,TRBV30,TRBJ1-6,NA,TGTGCTTACCAACCCTCCAGGGATTCACCCCTCCACTTT,CAYQPSRDSPLHF
TRBD1,TRBV6-1,TRBJ1-2,few,TGTGCCAGCGGGGGTGGACAGGGGGCCAATGGCTACACCTTC,CASGGGQGANGYTF
NA,TRBV28,TRBJ2-7,many,TGTGCCAGCACCGGGGACCCCCTACATCCTTGGGAGCAGTACTTC,CASTGDPLHPWEQYF
NA,TRBV5-1,TRBJ1-6,many,TGCGCCAGCAGCCATACGACCTCCAGGGCGGGTTCACCCCTCCACTTT,CASSHTTSRAGSPLHF
NA,TRBV19,TRBJ2-2,many,TGTGCCAGTAGTATATTATCAGGGTCGGTATCCGGGGAGCTGTTTTTT,CASSILSGSVSGELFF
NA,TRBV5-1,TRBJ1-1,many,TGCGCCAGCAGCTTGGCGCACTCTTTGAACACTGAAGCTTTCTTT,CASSLAHSLNTEAFF
NA,TRBV5-5,TRBJ2-3,many,TGTGCCAGCAGCTTGGAAGACACAGATACGCAGTATTTT,CASSLEDTDTQYF
TRBD1,TRBV7-2,TRBJ1-1,many,TGTGCCAGCAGCCGTGGACAGGGTCGGGAAGCTTTCTTT,CASSRGQGREAFF
NA,TRBV3-1,TRBJ2-5,many,TGTGCCAGCAGCCAAGTAGGTGAGACCCAGTACTTC,CASSQVGETQYF
NA,TRBV7-2,TRBJ2-1,many,TGTGCCAGCAGCTTGTCCACAGTCTCCTACAATGAGCAGTTCTTC,CASSLSTVSYNEQFF
TRBD1,TRBV28,TRBJ2-7,many,TGTGCCAGCAGCCCGGGGACAGGGGGGTATTCTTTCTTCTACGAGCAGTACTTC,CASSPGTGGYSFFYEQYF
TRBD2,TRBV4-1,TRBJ2-7,NA,TGCGCCAGCAGCCAAGATCTTTTTGGACTAGCGTCACGCTACGAGCAGTACTTC,CASSQDLFGLASRYEQYF
TRBD2,TRBV19,TRBJ2-2,many,TGTGCCAGTAGCCACGGACTAGCGGGAGACCTGACCGGGGAGCTGTTTTTT,CASSHGLAGDLTGELFF
NA,TRBV4-2,TRBJ2-2,many,TGTGCCAGCAGCCCCGAACAGGGGAGGTTGGGCACCGGGGAGCTGTTTTTT,CASSPEQGRLGTGELFF